These T cell receptor beta chains were read from a single sample in a study of blood T cell repertoires in COVID-19. Clones were read by immunoSEQ multiplex PCR, and TCRdb kept only the in-frame ones, dropping some. This table has 95,000 to 150,000 clones, around 87% appearing once. The sequenced sample consisted of peripheral blood. These TCRs come from a woman in her seventies with acute or convalescent COVID-19. The CDR3 runs from the conserved cysteine through the conserved F or W. Fields, in order: V gene, J gene, clone size, D gene, CDR3 DNA, CDR3 protein. The D gene is left open where the match is weak. The listing skips clone size in some rows; elsewhere it reads once, few, many or a size class.

TRBV7-6	TRBJ1-2	NA	TRBD1	TGTGCCAGCAGCGACCGACAGGGTTTTAACTATGGCTACACCTTC	CASSDRQGFNYGYTF
TRBV3-1/TRBV3-2	TRBJ1-4	NA	NA	TGTGCCAGCAGCTCTCACGGGGGGTCTCGGAGGGAAAAACTGTTTTTT	CASSSHGGSRREKLFF
TRBV5-6	TRBJ1-2	NA	TRBD1	TGTGCCAGCACCCCTAGTTCGACAGGGATTAACTATGGCTACACCTTC	CASTPSSTGINYGYTF
TRBV6-5	TRBJ1-6	NA	TRBD1	TGTGCCAGCAGTTACTCTGGGACAGATAATTCACCCCTCCACTTT	CASSYSGTDNSPLHF
TRBV11-2	TRBJ2-5	NA	NA	TGTGCCAGCAGCTCACTACAGGGTCATGCGACCCAGTACTTC	CASSSLQGHATQYF
TRBV6-5	TRBJ2-3	NA	NA	TGTGCCAGCAGCCCCGGGGTAGGCGGCACAGATACGCAGTATTTT	CASSPGVGGTDTQYF
TRBV9	TRBJ2-7	NA	TRBD2	TGTGCCAGCAGCGCAAGGACTAGCGGGGTCTACGAGCAGTACTTC	CASSARTSGVYEQYF
TRBV3-1/TRBV3-2	TRBJ2-1	NA	TRBD2	TGTGCCAGCAGCCTAAGCGGGGGGGCCGGTGAGCAGTTCTTC	CASSLSGGAGEQFF
TRBV3-1/TRBV3-2	TRBJ2-7	NA	TRBD1	TGTGCCAGCAGCCATTCCGCGGGGACAGGGCCAACCTACGAGCAGTACTTC	CASSHSAGTGPTYEQYF
TRBV14	TRBJ1-2	once	NA	TGTGCCAGCAGCTTCAGACCCACTAAAGGTAGTGGCTACACCTTC	CASSFRPTKGSGYTF